This TCR beta chain originates from a study of response to subunit inactivated influenza vaccine. Notes on the study in general: Authors suggested each seasonal flu vaccination may recruit only limited numbers of new T cells.

This clonotype was observed a handful of times. The target antigen is unknown. The CDR3 contains 16 residues. Germline loops: CDR1 SGHRS, CDR2 YFSETQ. V was pared by 1 base and J by 0 bases, with 14 bases between. TCRdb processed the RT-PCR reads anew with MiXCR; each CDR3 protein has one entry. Of 200,000 to 300,000 distinct CDR3 sequences in the sample, roughly an eighth were seen once. This specimen was non-naive T cells sorted from PBMCs, taken less than 15 days before vaccination. The chain uses TRBV5-1 and TRBJ2-7, with D perhaps being TRBD1 or TRBD2 (5 bases each). The receptor was derived from a man aged 50 to 59 who received an inactivated influenza vaccine. CDR3 region: CASSLRSGRSSYEQYF. DNA of the CDR3: TGCGCCAGCAGCTTGAGGTCGGGGCGAAGCTCCTACGAGCAGTACTTC.